This T cell receptor (beta chain) was retrieved from a study of T cell responses to AZD1222 COVID-19 vaccine. Findings and limits, study-wide: Recipients of two AZD1222 doses showed rising Spike-specific TCR breadth and depth. All repertoire sampling was performed exclusively after the peak T cell response. Regions 160-218 and 743-854 dominated among vaccine-associated CD4 TCRs spanning spike.

Germline V gene data show CDR1 as SGHRS and CDR2 as YFSETQ. This CDR3 is 14 amino acids long. With 4 bases removed from V and 3 bases from J, the gap between germline ends came to 14 bases. Second doses at about 4 or about 12 weeks were pooled. Here immunoSEQ multiplex PCR was the method, and the copy in TCRdb shows in-frame clones only, minus some. The sample yields about 150,000 clones, around 91% seen once. Notes on this clone: Its target is not known.

The sample consisted of peripheral blood, taken 28 days after the second AZD1222 dose. This chain uses TRBV5-1 with TRBJ2-7; possible D gene TRBD1, 6 bases. The clonotype comes from an adult who received the AZD1222 COVID-19 vaccine. CDR3 region: CASSRDRLNYEQYF. CDR3 nucleotides: TGCGCCAGCAGCCGCGACAGGTTAAACTACGAGCAGTACTTC.